This is a list of T cell receptor beta chains from one sample in a study of blood T cells in healthy people across ages. TCRdb re-derived calls from the 5' RACE reads in MiXCR, one entry per CDR3 protein. Found here are 850,000 to 950,000 distinct CDR3 sequences, 25% to 30% of them singletons; the top ten hold 15% to 20%. The material sequenced was blood. The receptors shown here come from a woman older than 75 in good health. Each CDR3 is given with its conserved first and last residue. The order of the fields is D gene, V gene, clone size, J gene, CDR3 protein, CDR3 DNA. A D gene is named only where the DNA matches it firmly. The listing skips clone size in some rows; elsewhere it reads once, few, many or a size class.

D: TRBD2
V: TRBV7-2
size: few
J: TRBJ2-2
CDR3: CASTLGLARAGELFF
DNA: TGTGCCAGCACCCTCGGACTAGCGAGGGCCGGGGAGCTGTTTTTT

D: TRBD2
V: TRBV5-1
size: -
J: TRBJ2-7
CDR3: CASSLETGLGNEQYF
DNA: TGCGCCAGCAGCTTGGAGACCGGACTAGGGAATGAGCAGTACTTC

D: TRBD2
V: TRBV11-2
size: -
J: TRBJ2-5
CDR3: CASTLPPAGVYQETQYF
DNA: TGTGCCAGCACCCTACCCCCAGCGGGGGTGTACCAAGAGACCCAGTACTTC

D: -
V: TRBV3-1
size: -
J: TRBJ2-3
CDR3: CASSQEGNTQYF
DNA: TGTGCCAGCAGCCAAGAGGGGAATACGCAGTATTTT

D: -
V: TRBV18
size: once
J: TRBJ1-6
CDR3: CANSPGLKEALHF
DNA: TGTGCCAACTCACCGGGACTGAAGGAAGCCCTCCACTTT

D: -
V: TRBV14
size: few
J: TRBJ2-1
CDR3: CASSQGVDRISIQFF
DNA: TGTGCCAGCAGCCAAGGGGTAGACAGGATTTCCATTCAGTTCTTC

D: TRBD1
V: TRBV12-3/TRBV12-4
size: many
J: TRBJ2-1
CDR3: CASRPGQGASSYNEQFF
DNA: TGTGCCAGCAGGCCCGGACAGGGGGCGAGCTCCTACAATGAGCAGTTCTTC

D: TRBD1
V: TRBV29-1
size: -
J: TRBJ1-4
CDR3: CSVGDRANEKLFF
DNA: TGCAGCGTTGGGGACAGGGCGAACGAAAAACTGTTTTTT

D: -
V: TRBV5-8
size: once
J: TRBJ1-1
CDR3: CASSMRTWGTEAFF
DNA: TGTGCCAGCAGCATGCGGACCTGGGGCACTGAAGCTTTCTTT

D: -
V: TRBV13
size: -
J: TRBJ1-2
CDR3: CASSFYGQITNGYTF
DNA: TGTGCCAGCAGCTTCTATGGACAGATAACCAATGGCTACACCTTC

D: -
V: TRBV13
size: -
J: TRBJ1-5
CDR3: CASSLGPAAQPQHF
DNA: TGTGCCAGCAGCTTAGGCCCGGCCGCGCAGCCCCAGCATTTT

D: TRBD2
V: TRBV11-2
size: -
J: TRBJ2-5
CDR3: CASSAPGTRETQYF
DNA: TGTGCCAGCAGCGCCCCCGGGACTAGAGAGACCCAGTACTTC

D: TRBD1
V: TRBV3-1
size: -
J: TRBJ1-5
CDR3: CASSQGTGINPQHF
DNA: TGTGCCAGCAGCCAAGGGACAGGGATTAATCCCCAGCATTTT

D: TRBD2
V: TRBV4-3
size: -
J: TRBJ2-5
CDR3: CASSRGLAGARETQYF
DNA: TGCGCCAGCAGCCGGGGACTAGCGGGGGCCAGAGAGACCCAGTACTTC

D: -
V: TRBV25-1
size: many
J: TRBJ2-3
CDR3: CASSARGKGTDTQYF
DNA: TGTGCCAGCAGTGCCCGGGGGAAAGGCACAGATACGCAGTATTTT

D: -
V: TRBV10-3
size: many
J: TRBJ2-5
CDR3: CAIRDTAKETQYF
DNA: TGTGCCATCAGGGACACCGCAAAAGAGACCCAGTACTTC

D: -
V: TRBV11-2
size: many
J: TRBJ2-1
CDR3: CASSSRIGPSYNEQFF
DNA: TGTGCCAGCAGCTCCCGGATAGGGCCCTCCTACAATGAGCAGTTCTTC

D: -
V: TRBV7-2
size: many
J: TRBJ2-1
CDR3: CASSPWRPPGWEQFF
DNA: TGTGCCAGCAGCCCCTGGCGGCCTCCCGGATGGGAGCAGTTCTTC

D: -
V: TRBV24-1
size: many
J: TRBJ2-1
CDR3: CATSASGYNEQFF
DNA: TGTGCCACCAGTGCATCCGGATACAATGAGCAGTTCTTC

D: -
V: TRBV19
size: -
J: TRBJ2-1
CDR3: CASKWGDNEQFF
DNA: TGTGCCAGTAAGTGGGGGGACAATGAGCAGTTCTTC

D: -
V: TRBV20-1
size: many
J: TRBJ2-7
CDR3: CSAYNAGKSYEQYF
DNA: TGCAGTGCGTACAATGCAGGGAAATCCTACGAGCAGTACTTC

D: -
V: TRBV13
size: few
J: TRBJ2-4
CDR3: CASSPRRGRVNIQYF
DNA: TGTGCCAGCAGCCCCCGTAGGGGGAGGGTAAACATTCAGTACTTC

D: -
V: TRBV7-2
size: many
J: TRBJ1-2
CDR3: CASSPNRVRGYGYTF
DNA: TGTGCCAGCAGCCCAAACAGGGTTCGGGGATATGGCTACACCTTC

D: -
V: TRBV6-2/TRBV6-3
size: many
J: TRBJ1-1
CDR3: CASRGLDSLGTEAFF
DNA: TGTGCCAGCAGAGGACTCGACAGTCTGGGCACTGAAGCTTTCTTT

D: -
V: TRBV30
size: many
J: TRBJ1-2
CDR3: CAWSPLTGYQDYTF
DNA: TGTGCCTGGAGTCCTCTCACGGGGTATCAAGACTACACCTTC

D: -
V: TRBV12-3/TRBV12-4
size: few
J: TRBJ2-3
CDR3: CASSLGIPTDTQYF
DNA: TGTGCCAGCAGTTTAGGAATACCCACAGATACGCAGTATTTT

D: TRBD1
V: TRBV3-1
size: many
J: TRBJ2-3
CDR3: CASSSGTGGTDTQYF
DNA: TGCGCCAGCAGCTCAGGGACAGGGGGTACAGATACGCAGTATTTT

D: TRBD1
V: TRBV7-2
size: many
J: TRBJ2-5
CDR3: CASSLNRGGETQYF
DNA: TGTGCCAGCAGCTTAAACAGGGGCGGTGAGACCCAGTACTTC

D: TRBD1
V: TRBV5-6
size: many
J: TRBJ1-2
CDR3: CASSPDRVRGYTF
DNA: TGTGCCAGCAGCCCAGACAGGGTCAGGGGCTACACCTTC

D: TRBD1
V: TRBV5-1
size: many
J: TRBJ1-4
CDR3: CASSPGTGVEKLFF
DNA: TGCGCCAGCAGCCCCGGGACAGGGGTTGAAAAACTGTTTTTT

D: -
V: TRBV1
size: many
J: TRBJ2-5
CDR3: CTSSQHPRTGELETQYF
DNA: TGCACCAGCAGCCAACACCCCCGGACAGGGGAATTGGAGACCCAGTACTTC

D: TRBD1
V: TRBV6-6
size: many
J: TRBJ1-2
CDR3: CASSHTGDYGYTF
DNA: TGTGCCAGCAGTCATACAGGGGACTATGGCTACACCTTC